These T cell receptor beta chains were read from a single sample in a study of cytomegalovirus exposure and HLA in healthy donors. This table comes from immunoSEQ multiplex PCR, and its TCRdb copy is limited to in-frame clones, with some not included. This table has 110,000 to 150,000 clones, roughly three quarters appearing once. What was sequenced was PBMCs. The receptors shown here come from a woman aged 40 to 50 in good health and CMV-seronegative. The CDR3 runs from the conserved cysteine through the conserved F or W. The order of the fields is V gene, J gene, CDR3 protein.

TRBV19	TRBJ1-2	CASSVLGQGHYGYTF
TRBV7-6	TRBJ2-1	CASSGLTYYNEQFF
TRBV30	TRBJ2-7	CAWSGGLTYEQYF
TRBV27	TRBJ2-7	CASSGGDRLKGEQYF
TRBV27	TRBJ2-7	CASSLRGGHYEQYF
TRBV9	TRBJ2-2	CASSVVVDRGIETGELFF
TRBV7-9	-	CASSDGGATPSYEQYF
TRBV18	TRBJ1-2	CASSTNGQAYGYTF
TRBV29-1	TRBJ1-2	CSVDPPGGEYGYTF
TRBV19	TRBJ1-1	CASSILGQREAFF
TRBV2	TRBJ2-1	CASKRESGEGEQFF
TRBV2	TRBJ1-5	CASSSISGLDQPQHF
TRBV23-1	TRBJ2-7	CASRQGATYEQYF
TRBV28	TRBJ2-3	CASSPRGQALDTQYF
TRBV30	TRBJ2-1	CAWSVRLAGVNEQFF
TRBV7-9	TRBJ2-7	CASSLGQGLGEQYF
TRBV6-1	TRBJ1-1	CASSEGSGKTEAFF
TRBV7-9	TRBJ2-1	CSSSSLHNEQFF
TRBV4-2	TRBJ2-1	CASSQERVRNEQFF
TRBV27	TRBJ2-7	CASSHWTGRNSYEQYF
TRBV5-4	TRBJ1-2	CASSEPVIRDGYTF
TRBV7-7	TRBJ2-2	CASSLGSEPGTGELFF
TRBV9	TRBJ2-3	CASSVATRGSTDTQYF
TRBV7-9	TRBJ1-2	CSSSLALGTGVYGYTF
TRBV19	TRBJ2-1	CASSTQAGGLNEQFF
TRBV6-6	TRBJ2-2	CASSSQTGNAGELFF
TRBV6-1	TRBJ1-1	CASRPGTGVNTEAFF
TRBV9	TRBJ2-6	CASSAAGSGANVLTF
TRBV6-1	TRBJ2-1	CASSELVVDRLREQFF
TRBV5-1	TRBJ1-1	CASSLPGGDTEAFF
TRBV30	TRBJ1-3	CAWRRGGGYGNTIYF
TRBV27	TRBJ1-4	CASSPRKGGENEKLFF
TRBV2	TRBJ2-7	CASSPQGAAYEQYF
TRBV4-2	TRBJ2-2	CASSQEWLAELFF
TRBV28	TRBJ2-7	CASSLGQFYEQYF
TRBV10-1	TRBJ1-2	CAVSIPYGGPLTRLANYGYTF
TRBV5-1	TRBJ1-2	CASSLQSRDGYTF
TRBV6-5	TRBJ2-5	CASSTRGQGGQTQYF
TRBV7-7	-	CASSRGGAHEQYF
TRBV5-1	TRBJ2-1	CASSPESYNEQFF
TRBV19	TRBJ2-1	CASSYTGNSYNEQFF
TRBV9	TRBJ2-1	CASSARTSGLDEQFF
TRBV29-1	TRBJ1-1	CSAPGGNTEAFF
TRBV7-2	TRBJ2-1	CASSFPHSSVLKSNEQFF
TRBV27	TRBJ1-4	CASSLFAGDNEKLFF
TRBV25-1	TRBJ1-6	CASSEAVYSPLHF
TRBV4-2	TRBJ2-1	CASSPRGGRVNEQFF